What follows are 25 T cell receptor beta chains derived from one specimen sequenced in a study of shared clonotypes between healthy human individuals. The repertoire was sequenced with immunoSEQ multiplex PCR; TCRdb's copy has only in-frame clones and lacks some. The profile shows 2 million to 3 million clones, 93% of them singletons. Sequenced sample: naive CD4+ T cells from PBMCs. The sample's subset: CD45RA+ positively selected. Receptors originate from a man between 18 and 29 years old in good health. Some clones in this sample may be carry-over from other donors' samples.

This clone was seen only once. The chain is built from TRBV5-1 and TRBJ2-5, with D perhaps TRBD2 (5 bases). V was pared by 0 bases and J by 0 bases, with 15 bases between. The V gene's germline CDR1 is SGHRS and CDR2 YFSETQ. CDR3 size: 17 residues. In DNA form, the CDR3 reads TGCGCCAGCAGCTTGGCCCCCGTAGGAGCGGACCAAGAGACCCAGTACTTC. Translation: CASSLAPVGADQETQYF. Drawing the rest from reference TRBV5-1 and TRBJ2-5, the complete variable domain is KAGVTQTPRYLIKTRGQQVTLSCSPISGHRSVSWYQQTPGQGLQFLFEYFSETQRNKGNFPGRFSGRQFSNSRSEMNVSTLELGDSALYLCASSLAPVGADQETQYFGPGTRLLVL.

This sequence joins TRBV7-9 and TRBJ2-2; D gene unclear. The length of the CDR3 is 16 residues. Germline V lookup: CDR1 SEHNR, CDR2 FQNEAQ (reference sequence). V was clipped by 2 bases and J by 1 base, with 11 bases between them. In DNA form, the CDR3 reads TGTGCCAGCAGCTTATCGGGCGGAGTGAACACCGGGGAGCTGTTTTTT. Translating gives CASSLSGGVNTGELFF. Supplemented by reference TRBV7-9 and TRBJ2-2, the full variable domain reads DTGVSQNPRHKITKRGQNVTFRCDPISEHNRLYWYRQTLGQGPEFLTYFQNEAQLEKSRLLSDRFSAERPKGSFSTLEIQRTEQGDSAMYLCASSLSGGVNTGELFFGEGSRLTVL.

The rearrangement joins TRBV5-1 to TRBJ2-7; 7 bases match TRBD2. CDR1 SGHRS and CDR2 YFSETQ come from the germline V gene. V trimming: 0 bases; J trimming: 3 bases; junction bases outside the gene matches: 6. The CDR3 spans 15 residues. The CDR3: CASSLGGRHLYEQYF. For the CDR3, the DNA is TGCGCCAGCAGCTTGGGCGGGAGACATCTCTACGAGCAGTACTTC. The full variable domain, completed using reference TRBV5-1 and TRBJ2-7, is KAGVTQTPRYLIKTRGQQVTLSCSPISGHRSVSWYQQTPGQGLQFLFEYFSETQRNKGNFPGRFSGRQFSNSRSEMNVSTLELGDSALYLCASSLGGRHLYEQYFGPGTRLTVT.

Only one count was recorded for this clone. V and J are TRBV18 and TRBJ1-2, with D hard to call. V shed 3 bases and J shed 3 bases, with 14 bases lying between them. In germline, CDR1 is KGHSH, CDR2 LQKENI. The CDR3 covers 15 residues. The DNA of the CDR3 is TGTGCCAGCTCACCGGGAGTGAGCACAGACTATGGCTACACCTTC. Protein: CASSPGVSTDYGYTF.

The gene calls are TRBV7-6 and TRBJ2-7; D unclear. The germline CDR1 and CDR2 sequences are SGHVS and FNYEAQ. The CDR3 is 15 amino acids. Between the trimmed V and J ends, which lost 3 bases and 2 bases, there was a span of 14 bases. CDR3 coding DNA: TGTGCCAGCAGCTTGGCGTGGCAAAATACCTACGAGCAGTACTTC. Its translation is CASSLAWQNTYEQYF.

The rearrangement links TRBV28 to TRBJ1-5; TRBD1 agrees at 7 bases. This CDR3 is 15 amino acids long. J gave up 5 bases and V 3 bases, and 7 bases lay outside the gene matches. CDR1 and CDR2 (germline): MDHEN, SYDVKM. The CDR3 DNA reads TGTGCCAGCAGTTTTTACAGGGGAGTTTATCAGCCCCAGCATTTT. Translating gives CASSFYRGVYQPQHF.

This clone showed up just once. This chain joins TRBV10-3 and TRBJ2-1, with a possible D match to TRBD2 (5 bases). The CDR3 runs 15 residues. Trimming pared 4 bases from V and 0 bases from J, leaving 10 bases between. The germline V gene encodes CDR1 ENHRY and CDR2 SYGVKD. CDR3 bases: TGTGCCATCAGTGTGGGCGGAGGCTCCTACAATGAGCAGTTCTTC. It is translated as CAISVGGGSYNEQFF.

Comments on this clone: Other DNA sequences of this sample code for an identical CDR3. V and J are TRBV28 and TRBJ1-2, with a tentative D call TRBD1 (5 bases). V gave up 2 bases and J gave up 4 bases, with 14 bases separating them. Germline V lookup: CDR1 MDHEN, CDR2 SYDVKM. The CDR3 length is 15 residues. CDR3 bases: TGTGCCAGCAGTTTAGGCCAGGGAAGAGGCTATGGCTACACCTTC. Translation: CASSLGQGRGYGYTF.

The chain couples TRBV4-2 to TRBJ2-1; either TRBD1 or TRBD2 may supply D (5 bases each). The CDR3 runs 16 residues. The germline V gene encodes CDR1 LGHNA and CDR2 YNFKEQ. V was clipped by 0 bases and J by 10 bases, with 19 bases between them. CDR3 coding DNA: TGTGCCAGCAGCCAAGATCTAATATTTACGGGGCGAGAGCAGTTCTTC. This gives the protein CASSQDLIFTGREQFF.

This clone was found a few times. The V gene is TRBV15, the J gene TRBJ2-5; D gene uncertain. Looked up from germline, CDR1 is LNHNV and CDR2 is YYDKDF (reference sequence). Between the trimmed V and J ends, which lost 0 bases and 5 bases, there was a span of 4 bases. The CDR3 totals 12 residues. The CDR3 loop is CATSRDDETQYF. As DNA, the CDR3 is TGTGCCACCAGCAGAGACGACGAGACCCAGTACTTC.

The J gene is TRBJ1-5, the V gene TRBV19; 9 bases are a match to TRBD1. This CDR3 has 15 residues. Germline V gene lookup returns CDR1 LNHDA and CDR2 SQIVND (reference sequence). V dropped 5 bases and J dropped 4; count of bases not matched to a gene: 6. The CDR3 spells CASSPGQGRNQPQHF. The CDR3 DNA reads as TGTGCCAGTAGTCCGGGACAGGGAAGGAATCAGCCCCAGCATTTT.

CDR3 DNA: TGTGCCAGCAGCTTGGACGGGCCGGCGAACTATGGCTACACCTTC. It specifies CASSLDGPANYGYTF. V is TRBV5-4 and J is TRBJ1-2; D gene uncertain. Germline V CDR1 and CDR2: SGHNT, YYREEE (reference sequence). The CDR3 runs to 15 residues. Trimming took 0 bases from V and 2 from J, leaving 11 bases between them.

The chain links TRBV9 to TRBJ2-7; 11 nucleotides align to TRBD2. Trimming removed 0 bases from V and 2 bases from J; junction bases left unmatched: 4. Germline CDR1 is SGDLS and CDR2 is YYNGEE. The CDR3 has 16 amino acids. As DNA, the CDR3 is TGTGCCAGCAGCGTAGAAACTAGCGGGAGCCCCTACGAGCAGTACTTC. Protein: CASSVETSGSPYEQYF. The full variable domain, rest sourced from reference TRBV9 and TRBJ2-7, is DSGVTQTPKHLITATGQRVTLRCSPRSGDLSVYWYQQSLDQGLQFLIQYYNGEERAKGNILERFSAQQFPDLHSELNLSSLELGDSALYFCASSVETSGSPYEQYFGPGTRLTVT.

The rearrangement uses TRBV5-4 and TRBJ2-3, with 13 positions matching TRBD2. The junction had 7 bases not matched to a gene; V was cut back by 4 bases and J by 5 bases. Germline values: CDR1 SGHNT, CDR2 YYREEE (reference sequence). The CDR3 covers 16 residues. The CDR3 loop reads CASSGGTSGKRDTQYF. The DNA of the CDR3 is TGTGCCAGCAGCGGGGGGACTAGCGGGAAAAGAGATACGCAGTATTTT.

With respect to this clone: Other DNA sequences in this sample translate to the same CDR3. V usage is TRBV18 and J usage is TRBJ1-2, with 8 bases lining up with TRBD1. The CDR3 totals 13 residues. Unmatched junction bases numbered 1, after V lost 2 bases and J lost 5 bases. Germline loops: CDR1 KGHSH, CDR2 LQKENI. DNA of the CDR3: TGTGCCAGCTCACCAGACAGGGGTTATGGCTACACCTTC. Amino acid sequence: CASSPDRGYGYTF.

This clone was counted once. The genes are TRBV5-4 and TRBJ2-1; maybe TRBD1 (6 bases). The germline gives CDR1 SGHNT, CDR2 YYREEE (reference sequence). This CDR3 region has 16 residues. Trimming stripped 4 bases from V and 5 bases from J, with 19 bases between. Here the CDR3 DNA reads TGTGCCAGCAGCCCGGACATGGGGGCAGGGAACAATGAGCAGTTCTTC. Protein product: CASSPDMGAGNNEQFF.

The chain combines TRBV11-2 with TRBJ2-1, with 7 bases matching TRBD1. Per the germline V gene, CDR1 is SGHAT and CDR2 is FQNNGV. The CDR3 is 16 residues long. Trimming took 7 bases from V and 4 from J; bases not matched to a gene: 13. The CDR3, as DNA: TGTGCCAGCACCGTAATCGACAGGGCGTCATACAATGAGCAGTTCTTC. Translation gives CASTVIDRASYNEQFF.

The V and J genes are TRBV5-1 and TRBJ1-5; D remains unclear. The CDR3 is 15 amino acids. Trimming shortened V by 0 bases and J by 4 bases, and 11 bases separated the two germline ends. CDR1 SGHRS and CDR2 YFSETQ come from the germline V gene. Written as DNA, the CDR3 is TGCGCCAGCAGCTTGGGGGTTCCGGGAAATCAGCCCCAGCATTTT. Protein product: CASSLGVPGNQPQHF.

The J gene is TRBJ2-7, the V gene TRBV28, with 7 bases fitting TRBD1. The CDR3 length is 14 residues. Per the germline V gene, CDR1 is MDHEN and CDR2 is SYDVKM. The trim removed 7 bases at V and 3 bases at J, leaving 9 bases unmatched. Here the CDR3 reads CASTSYRGVYEQYF. CDR3 DNA: TGTGCCAGCACCTCCTACAGGGGTGTCTACGAGCAGTACTTC.

CDR3 loop: CASSSGYTYEQYF. CDR3 in DNA: TGTGCCAGCAGTTCCGGCTATACCTACGAGCAGTACTTC. This rearrangement joins TRBV6-5 to TRBJ2-7; unclear D gene. V was cut by 4 bases and J by 2 bases, with 9 bases left in between. Germline CDR1 and CDR2: MNHEY and SVGAGI. This CDR3 region has 13 residues.

The CDR3 DNA reads as TGTGCCAGCAGCCAAGGGCGGGGTGAGACCCAGTACTTC. Translation: CASSQGRGETQYF. V is TRBV4-2 and J is TRBJ2-5; a weak D match, TRBD2 (6 bases). The V gene's germline CDR1 is LGHNA and CDR2 YNFKEQ. The CDR3 extends over 13 amino acids. The ends were cut back, 1 base at V and 5 bases at J, with 8 bases in the middle.

The chain joins TRBV2 to TRBJ2-1; 8 positions agree with TRBD2. Germline V gene sequence: CDR1 SNHLY, CDR2 FYNNEI. Trimming cost V 4 bases and J 1 base; bases outside gene matches: 12. The CDR3 runs 18 residues. Here the CDR3 DNA reads TGTGCCAGCAGTGGCCCGAAGATAGCGGGGACGTCCTACAATGAGCAGTTCTTC. Its translation is CASSGPKIAGTSYNEQFF.

This sequence joins TRBV7-9 and TRBJ1-6, with D perhaps TRBD1 (5 bases). Germline-derived CDR1 and CDR2 are SEHNR and FQNEAQ (reference sequence). The ends were cut back, 1 base at V and 10 bases at J, with 11 bases in the middle. This CDR3 comprises 14 residues. CDR3 amino acids: CASSLGGIRSPLHF. CDR3 coding DNA: TGTGCCAGCAGCTTAGGGGGGATACGCTCACCCCTCCACTTT.

This clone has just one count. The chain recombines TRBV5-1 with TRBJ2-3, with D tentatively TRBD1 (6 bases). Trimming removed 6 bases from V and 3 bases from J, with 14 bases in between. CDR3 length equals 14 residues. Germline V gives CDR1 SGHRS, CDR2 YFSETQ. CDR3 sequence: CASTASQGTDTQYF. The CDR3 DNA reads as TGCGCCAGCACCGCTTCTCAGGGGACAGATACGCAGTATTTT.

The V gene is TRBV14, the J gene TRBJ2-3, with D unresolved. This CDR3 is 16 amino acids long. The germline V and J ends were trimmed by 0 bases and 0 bases, with 10 bases remaining between them. Germline CDR1 and CDR2: SGHDN and FVKESK. The CDR3 DNA reads as TGTGCCAGCAGCCAAGAGTCAGCCCTTAGCACAGATACGCAGTATTTT. Its translation: CASSQESALSTDTQYF.